This TCR beta chain stems from a study of blood T cell repertoires in COVID-19. CDR3 size: 12 residues. The V end lost 5 bases, the J end lost 6 bases, and 10 bases lay between the germline ends. Germline loops: CDR1 MNHEY, CDR2 SVGAGI. The method was immunoSEQ multiplex PCR; TCRdb's version includes in-frame clones alone and lacks a portion of them. This sample has approximately 280,000 clones; 75% to 90% occur once, and the top ten carry around 10%. The chain is built from TRBV6-5 and TRBJ1-1, with D possibly being TRBD1 (5 bases). This TCR came from a woman aged 70-85 years with acute or convalescent COVID-19. The sample comprised peripheral blood. The CDR3, as DNA: TGTGCCAGCAGTACGGTAGGGGCTGAAGCTTTCTTT. This codes for CASSTVGAEAFF.